Following are 20 T cell receptor beta chains from one sample sequenced in a study of healthy donors' naive CD4 and CD8 T cells. Starting from about 470 ng of total RNA, TCR libraries were made with linear amplification. Each CDR3 protein gets one entry after TCRdb re-called the reads with MiXCR. Of approximately 180,000 distinct CDR3 sequences listed, about 74% are singletons. Sequencing input: naive CD4+ and CD8+ T cells sorted from blood, pooled from several donors. The receptors were sampled from a pool of human donors in good health; the sample pools cells from several healthy donors.

The rearrangement links TRBV6-1 to TRBJ2-3, with D uncertain. The CDR3 loop spans 17 amino acids. V dropped 6 bases and J dropped 0 bases, with 19 bases sitting between them. The germline gives CDR1 MNHNS, CDR2 SASEGT. Here the CDR3 reads CASSRGVLTASTDTQYF. As DNA, the CDR3 is TGTGCCAGCAGCCGTGGTGTATTAACAGCTAGCACAGATACGCAGTATTTT.

The table lists this clonotype with a few counts. The chain carries TRBV6-1 and TRBJ2-1; perhaps TRBD2 as D (6 bases). The ends were cut back, 6 bases at V and 3 bases at J, with 12 bases in the middle. The CDR3 runs to 14 residues. CDR1 MNHNS and CDR2 SASEGT come from the germline V gene. The CDR3 DNA reads as TGTGCCAGCAGGGGGACTTCCCTCTACAATGAGCAGTTCTTC. Translating it yields CASRGTSLYNEQFF.

CDR3 loop: CGGWMGSNEQFF. The CDR3 DNA follows: TGCGGCGGGTGGATGGGAAGCAATGAGCAGTTCTTC. The chain is built from TRBV29-1 and TRBJ2-1, with D maybe TRBD2 (5 bases). Germline CDR1 and CDR2: SQVTM and ANQGSEA. CDR3 length: 12 residues.

This clonotype occurred a few times. The V gene is TRBV6-2 or TRBV6-3, the J gene TRBJ2-7, with 8 bases aligning to TRBD2. The CDR3 is 14 amino acids. Germline CDR1 MNHEY, CDR2 SVGEGT. The V segment lost 3 bases and the J segment 3 bases; nucleotides outside the gene matches: 4. The CDR3 DNA reads TGTGCCAGCAGTTATAGCGGGACTCGCTACGAGCAGTACGTC. Its translation is CASSYSGTRYEQYV.

V is TRBV2 and J is TRBJ2-3, with TRBD2 matching over 11 bases. The ends lost 3 bases at V and 3 bases at J; junction bases unmatched: 8. Germline V gene sequence: CDR1 SNHLY, CDR2 FYNNEI. The CDR3 totals 17 residues. The CDR3 spells CASSDSILAGDTDTQYF. The CDR3 region has the DNA TGTGCCAGCAGTGACTCCATACTAGCGGGAGATACAGATACGCAGTATTTT.

CDR3 coding DNA: TGTGCCAGCAGCAGCGACAGGGGGCAGAACACTGAAGCTTTCTTT. As protein: CASSSDRGQNTEAFF. The chain carries TRBV6-5 and TRBJ1-1; 10 bases agree with TRBD1. CDR1 MNHEY and CDR2 SVGAGI come from the germline V gene. V lost 6 bases and J lost 1; bases outside the gene matches: 5. CDR3 length: 15 amino acids.

The table lists this clonotype with a count of one. The V gene is TRBV6-6, the J gene TRBJ1-3; D remains ambiguous. The germline CDR1 and CDR2 sequences are MNHNY and SVGAGI (reference sequence). CDR3 size: 13 residues. V lost 10 bases, J lost 5 bases, and 15 bases lay in between. The CDR3 is CATYTDVRNTIYF. DNA for the CDR3: TGTGCCACCTATACGGACGTAAGAAACACCATATATTTT.

This chain uses TRBV6-2 or TRBV6-3 with TRBJ2-7; a possible D gene is TRBD1 (6 bases). Germline CDR1 MNHEY, CDR2 SVGEGT. V lost 0 bases to trimming and J lost 3 bases, with 12 bases between them. The CDR3 sequence is 15 residues long. CDR3 bases: TGTGCCAGCAGTTACTCGCAGGGGATATACTACGAGCAGTACTTC. It translates to CASSYSQGIYYEQYF.

In this sample, this clonotype turned up a few times. J is TRBJ2-3 and V is TRBV5-5; a weak D match, TRBD2 (6 bases). CDR1 and CDR2 (germline): SGHKS, YYEKEE (reference sequence). Trimming stripped 0 bases from V and 3 bases from J, with 14 bases between. The CDR3 has 16 residues. The CDR3 bases are TGTGCCAGCAGCTTGGCCTCGACTAGGGGTACAGATACGCAGTATTTT. Amino acid sequence: CASSLASTRGTDTQYF.

The chain couples TRBV11-1 to TRBJ2-3, with D tentatively TRBD2 (6 bases). The CDR3 has 16 residues. The germline CDR1 and CDR2 sequences are SGHAT and FQDESV (reference sequence). Trimming cost V 5 bases and J 4 bases, with 19 bases left between them. CDR3 sequence (DNA): TGTGCCAGCAGCGGAGTTGCGGGAAGATTTTCAGATACGCAGTATTTT. It is translated as CASSGVAGRFSDTQYF.

The chain uses TRBV19 and TRBJ2-2, with unresolved D. This CDR3 comprises 15 residues. V lost 10 bases and J lost 1, with 16 bases in between. Germline values: CDR1 LNHDA, CDR2 SQIVND (reference sequence). The CDR3 coding sequence is TGTGCCACCCTAGGCCACTGGGGGAACACCGGGGAGCTGTTTTTT. It encodes CATLGHWGNTGELFF.

The V call is TRBV11-2, the J call TRBJ2-7; D gene ambiguous. The CDR3 is made up of 13 amino acids. Germline assignment: CDR1 SGHAT and CDR2 FQNNGV. With 3 bases removed from V and 4 bases from J, the gap between germline ends came to 10 bases. This CDR3 is CASSLPSRYEQYF. The CDR3 DNA reads as TGTGCCAGCAGCTTGCCGAGCCGGTACGAGCAGTACTTC.

The chain carries TRBV6-2 or TRBV6-3 and TRBJ1-2, with a tentative D call TRBD1 (6 bases). V lost 2 bases and J lost 4, with 11 bases in between. Germline V CDR1 and CDR2: MNHEY, SVGEGT. This CDR3 has 14 amino acids. CDR3 in amino acids: CASSYPDRFYGYTF. The CDR3 DNA sequence: TGTGCCAGCAGTTACCCGGACAGATTCTATGGCTACACCTTC.

The chain is built from TRBV5-5 and TRBJ2-7; 9 nucleotides line up with TRBD1. Germline CDR1 and CDR2: SGHKS and YYEKEE (reference sequence). Trimming removed 0 bases from V and 3 bases from J; junction bases left unmatched: 4. The CDR3 extends over 15 amino acids. Written as DNA, the CDR3 is TGTGCCAGCAGCTTGGCTGACAGGGGGTACTACGAGCAGTACTTC. Its protein product is CASSLADRGYYEQYF.

This clonotype was picked up a small number of times. The chain carries TRBV29-1 and TRBJ1-1; 8 nucleotides match TRBD1. J lost 8 bases, V lost 7 bases, and 12 bases had no gene match. Per the germline V gene, CDR1 is SQVTM and CDR2 is ANQGSEA. This CDR3 contains 13 residues. The CDR3 DNA reads as TGCAGCGCTAGAGGACAGGGAAGGGGAGAAGCTTTCTTT. The encoded protein is CSARGQGRGEAFF.

This chain uses TRBV29-1 with TRBJ1-1; tentatively, D is TRBD1 (6 bases). The germline V and J ends were trimmed by 7 bases and 5 bases, with 14 bases remaining between them. The CDR3 is 12 amino acids. In germline, CDR1 is SQVTM, CDR2 ANQGSEA. CDR3 region: CSGREGGTEAFF. CDR3 coding DNA: TGCAGCGGGAGGGAAGGGGGAACTGAAGCTTTCTTT.

The chain carries TRBV30 and TRBJ1-1, with no clear D. Trimming pared 2 bases from V and 4 bases from J, leaving 5 bases between. In germline, CDR1 is GTSNPN, CDR2 SVGIG (reference sequence). The CDR3 contains 11 residues. This CDR3 is CAWSPGTEAFF. For the CDR3, the DNA is TGTGCCTGGAGTCCTGGCACTGAAGCTTTCTTT.

CDR3 region: CASSETTGELFF. The CDR3 DNA follows: TGTGCCAGCAGCGAAACCACCGGGGAGCTGTTTTTT. The V gene is TRBV12-3 or TRBV12-4, the J gene TRBJ2-2; D unresolved. V was shortened by 6 bases and J by 4 bases, with 6 bases between the two germline ends. The CDR3 runs to 12 residues.

This chain uses TRBV20-1 with TRBJ1-5; maybe TRBD1 (6 bases). Germline V gene data show CDR1 as DFQATT and CDR2 as SNEGSKA (reference sequence). CDR3 length: 16 amino acids. Trimming left V 0 bases short and J 3 bases short, with 15 bases between. The CDR3 protein is CSAREATGGDNQPQHF. The CDR3 bases are TGCAGTGCTAGAGAGGCGACAGGAGGAGACAATCAGCCCCAGCATTTT.

The V gene is TRBV5-1, the J gene TRBJ2-3; TRBD1 aligns across 8 bases. V was pared by 0 bases and J by 2 bases, with 8 bases of the junction left unmatched. This CDR3 spans 17 amino acids. Germline V gives CDR1 SGHRS, CDR2 YFSETQ. CDR3 nucleotides: TGCGCCAGCAGCTTGGCCCGGACAGGGCGTTACACAGATACGCAGTATTTT. It yields the protein CASSLARTGRYTDTQYF.